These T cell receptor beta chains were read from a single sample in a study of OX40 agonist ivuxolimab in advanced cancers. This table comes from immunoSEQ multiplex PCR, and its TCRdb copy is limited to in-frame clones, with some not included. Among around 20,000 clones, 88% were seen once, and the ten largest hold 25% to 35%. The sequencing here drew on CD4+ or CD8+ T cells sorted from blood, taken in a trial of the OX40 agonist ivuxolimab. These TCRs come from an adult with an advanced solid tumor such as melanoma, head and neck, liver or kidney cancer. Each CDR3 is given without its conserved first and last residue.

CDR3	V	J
ASSPGTAFNSPLH	TRBV28	TRBJ1-6
ASARAEKLF	TRBV7-9	TRBJ1-4
ASSDKTGEDTQY	TRBV6-4	TRBJ2-3
ASSNRPGLAGEETQY	TRBV27	TRBJ2-5
ASSQGTSGGTGELF	TRBV4-3	TRBJ2-2
ASSLLAGGSYNEQF	TRBV7-9	TRBJ2-1
ASSQDYRGGYGYT	TRBV4-3	TRBJ1-2
ATASGRRTYNEQF	TRBV10-3	TRBJ2-1
ASSYRASGYNEQF	TRBV6-6	TRBJ2-1
ASSPRWEGLEQY	TRBV9	TRBJ2-7
ASSGVSGNTIY	TRBV2	TRBJ1-3
ASSPRAPASNTGELF	TRBV5-4	TRBJ2-2
ASSVAGSYEQY	TRBV2	TRBJ2-7
ASSFTGTGFSYEQY	TRBV11-2	TRBJ2-7
ASSLDLSGNTIY	TRBV5-1	TRBJ1-3
ASSSGTSGFGSVYEQY	TRBV7-8	TRBJ2-7
ASSVGQGDSGNTIY	TRBV9	TRBJ1-3
ASSQGRGTSGTYNEQF	TRBV5-1	TRBJ2-1
SAREDNEQF	TRBV20-1	TRBJ2-1
AWSVGTSGISEQY	TRBV30	TRBJ2-7
ASSTLGRAASSTDTQY	TRBV19	TRBJ2-3
ASRQGTANEQF	TRBV19	TRBJ2-1
ASSIRQGTDEQY	TRBV5-1	TRBJ2-7
ASSQEPGAPNSPLH	TRBV4-3	TRBJ1-6
ASSTRQGSYEQY	TRBV28	TRBJ2-7
ASSITRSTEAF	TRBV19	TRBJ1-1
ASSFTGTSGSEQF	TRBV11-2	TRBJ2-1
ASSLVSGNTIY	TRBV7-2	TRBJ1-3
ASSLTGQASSGNTIY	TRBV18	TRBJ1-3
ASSPNPGTGLDEQY	TRBV4-2	TRBJ2-7
ASSLKPYEQY	TRBV5-1	TRBJ2-7
ASSPSGAYGYT	TRBV2	TRBJ1-2
ASSFQLSYEQY	TRBV27	TRBJ2-7
ASREAGTRPKLF	TRBV6-1	TRBJ1-4
ASSTREWRNTEAF	TRBV4-3	TRBJ1-1
ASSMDRDSNQPQH	TRBV6-1	TRBJ1-5